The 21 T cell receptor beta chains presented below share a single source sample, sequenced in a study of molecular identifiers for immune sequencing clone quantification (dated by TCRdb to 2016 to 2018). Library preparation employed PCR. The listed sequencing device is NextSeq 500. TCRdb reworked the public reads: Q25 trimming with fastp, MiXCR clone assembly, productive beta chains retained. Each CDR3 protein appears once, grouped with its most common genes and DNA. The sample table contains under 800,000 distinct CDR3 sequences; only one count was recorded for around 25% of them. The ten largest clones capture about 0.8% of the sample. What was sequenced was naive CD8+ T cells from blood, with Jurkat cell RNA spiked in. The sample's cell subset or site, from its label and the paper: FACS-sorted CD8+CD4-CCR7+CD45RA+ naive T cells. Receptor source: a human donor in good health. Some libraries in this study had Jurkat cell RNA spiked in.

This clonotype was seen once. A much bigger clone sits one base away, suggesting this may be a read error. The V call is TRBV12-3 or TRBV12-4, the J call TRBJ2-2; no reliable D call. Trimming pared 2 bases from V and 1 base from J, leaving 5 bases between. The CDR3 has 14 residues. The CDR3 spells CASSLPQNTGELFF. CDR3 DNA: TGTGCCAGCAGTTTACCCCAGAACACCGGGGAGCTGTTTTTT.

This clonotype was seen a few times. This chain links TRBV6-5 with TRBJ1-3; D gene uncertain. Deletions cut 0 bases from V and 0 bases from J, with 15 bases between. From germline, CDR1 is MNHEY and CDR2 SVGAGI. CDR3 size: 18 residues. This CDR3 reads CASSYSIRTPISGNTIYF. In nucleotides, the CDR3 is TGTGCCAGCAGTTACTCAATTCGGACCCCTATCTCTGGAAACACCATATATTTT.

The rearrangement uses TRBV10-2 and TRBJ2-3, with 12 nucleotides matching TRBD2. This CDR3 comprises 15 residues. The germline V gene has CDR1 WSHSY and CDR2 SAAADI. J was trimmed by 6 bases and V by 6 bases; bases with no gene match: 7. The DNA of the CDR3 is TGCGCCAGCAGGCTAGCGGGGGGGGTGCTGGATACGCAGTATTTT. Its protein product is CASRLAGGVLDTQYF.

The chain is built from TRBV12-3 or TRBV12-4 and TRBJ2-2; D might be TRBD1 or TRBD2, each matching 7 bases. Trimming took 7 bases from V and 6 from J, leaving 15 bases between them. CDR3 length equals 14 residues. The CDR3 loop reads CASIWEGAAGELFF. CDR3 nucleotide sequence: TGTGCCAGCATCTGGGAGGGGGCGGCCGGGGAGCTGTTTTTT.

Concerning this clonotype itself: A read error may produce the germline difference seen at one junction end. The CDR3 DNA reads as TGTGCCAGCAGTTTTCCCCCTTGGGGGGGACGCCACGAGCAGTGCTTC. This codes for CASSFPPWGGRHEQCF. The chain joins TRBV6-2 or TRBV6-3 to TRBJ2-7, with TRBD2 matching over 7 bases. Germline loops: CDR1 MNHEY, CDR2 SVGEGT. This CDR3 is 16 amino acids long.

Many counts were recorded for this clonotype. The CDR3 DNA reads as TGTGCCAGCAGTTTAGTTGCAGGACTCCTTGGTGAAAAACTGTTTTTT. Its translation is CASSLVAGLLGEKLFF. The rearrangement joins TRBV28 to TRBJ1-4; D is unresolved. The CDR3 spans 16 residues. Germline lookup yields CDR1 MDHEN and CDR2 SYDVKM. The V and J ends lost 2 bases and 7 bases respectively, with 17 bases between them.

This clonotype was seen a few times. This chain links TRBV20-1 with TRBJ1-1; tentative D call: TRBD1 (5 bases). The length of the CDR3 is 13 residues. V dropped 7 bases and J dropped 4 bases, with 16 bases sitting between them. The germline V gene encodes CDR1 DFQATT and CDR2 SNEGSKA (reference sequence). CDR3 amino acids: CSEKTRDGTEAFF. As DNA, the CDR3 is TGCAGTGAGAAGACCCGGGACGGCACTGAAGCTTTCTTT.

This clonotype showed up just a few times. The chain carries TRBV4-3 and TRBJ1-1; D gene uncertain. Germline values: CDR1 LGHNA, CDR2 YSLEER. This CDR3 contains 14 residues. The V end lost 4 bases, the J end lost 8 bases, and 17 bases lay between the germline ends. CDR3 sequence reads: CASSPSQRPKEAFF. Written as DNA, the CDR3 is TGCGCCAGCAGCCCTTCACAGAGACCCAAAGAAGCTTTCTTT.

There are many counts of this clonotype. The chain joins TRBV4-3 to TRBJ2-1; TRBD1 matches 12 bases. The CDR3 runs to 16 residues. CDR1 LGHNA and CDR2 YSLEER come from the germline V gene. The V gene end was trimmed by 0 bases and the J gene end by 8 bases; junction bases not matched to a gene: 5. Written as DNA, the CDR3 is TGCGCCAGCAGCCAAGACTGGGACAGGGGGCAGGATGAGCAGTTCTTC. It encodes CASSQDWDRGQDEQFF.

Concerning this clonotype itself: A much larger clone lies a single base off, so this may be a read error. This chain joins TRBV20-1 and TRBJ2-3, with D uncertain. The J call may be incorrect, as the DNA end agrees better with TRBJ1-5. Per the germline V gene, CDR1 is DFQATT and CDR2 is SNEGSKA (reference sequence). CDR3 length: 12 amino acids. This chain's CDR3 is CSGFTAADTQHF. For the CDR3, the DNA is TGCAGTGGTTTCACAGCTGCAGATACGCAGCATTTT.

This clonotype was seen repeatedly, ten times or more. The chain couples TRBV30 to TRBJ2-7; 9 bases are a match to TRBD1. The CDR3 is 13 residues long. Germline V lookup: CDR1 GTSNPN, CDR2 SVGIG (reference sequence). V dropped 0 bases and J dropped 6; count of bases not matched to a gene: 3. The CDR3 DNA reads TGTGCCTGGAGTGTACAGGGGGCGAGCGAGCAGTACTTC. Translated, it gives CAWSVQGASEQYF.

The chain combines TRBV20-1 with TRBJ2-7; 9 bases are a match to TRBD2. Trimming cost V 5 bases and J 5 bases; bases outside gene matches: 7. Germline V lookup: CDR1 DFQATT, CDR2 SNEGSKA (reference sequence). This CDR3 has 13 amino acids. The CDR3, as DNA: TGCAGTGCTGGCGGGACTAGCACGCACGAGCAGTACTTC. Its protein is CSAGGTSTHEQYF.

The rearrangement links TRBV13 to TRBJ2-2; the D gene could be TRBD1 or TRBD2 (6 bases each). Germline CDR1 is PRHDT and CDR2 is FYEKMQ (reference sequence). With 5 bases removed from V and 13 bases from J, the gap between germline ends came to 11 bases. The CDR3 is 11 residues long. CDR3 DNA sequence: TGTGCCAGCAGCCCCGGGGGCGGGCTGTTTTTT. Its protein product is CASSPGGGLFF.

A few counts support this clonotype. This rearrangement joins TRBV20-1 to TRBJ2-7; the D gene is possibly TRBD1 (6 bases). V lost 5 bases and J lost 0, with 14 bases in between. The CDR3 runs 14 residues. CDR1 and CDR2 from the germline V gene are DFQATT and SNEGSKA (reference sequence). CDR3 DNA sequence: TGCAGTGCTCTGGGACAATTCAGCTCCTACGAGCAGTACTTC. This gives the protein CSALGQFSSYEQYF.

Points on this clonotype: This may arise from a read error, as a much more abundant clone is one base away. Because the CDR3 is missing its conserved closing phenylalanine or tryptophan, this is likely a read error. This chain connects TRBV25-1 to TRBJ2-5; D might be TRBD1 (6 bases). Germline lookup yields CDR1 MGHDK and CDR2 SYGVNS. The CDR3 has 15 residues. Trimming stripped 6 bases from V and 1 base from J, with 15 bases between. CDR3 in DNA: TGTGCCAGCAGGCCCACAGGGATGCCCCAAGAGACCCAGTACTCC. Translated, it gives CASRPTGMPQETQYS.

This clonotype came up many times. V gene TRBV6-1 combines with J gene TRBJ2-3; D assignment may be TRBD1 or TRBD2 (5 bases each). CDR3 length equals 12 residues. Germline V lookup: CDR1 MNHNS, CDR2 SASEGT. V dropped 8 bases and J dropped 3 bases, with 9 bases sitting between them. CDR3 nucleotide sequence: TGTGCCAGCGAGGGGTTGACAGATACGCAGTATTTT. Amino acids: CASEGLTDTQYF.

For the CDR3, the DNA is TGTGCCAGCAGCCCTCGACAACCCCGGGAGCTGTTTTTT. Protein product: CASSPRQPRELFF. J is TRBJ2-2 and V is TRBV13; D is undetermined. The CDR3 extends over 13 amino acids. The ends were cut back, 5 bases at V and 9 bases at J, with 13 bases in the middle. CDR1 is PRHDT and CDR2 is FYEKMQ in the germline V gene (reference sequence).

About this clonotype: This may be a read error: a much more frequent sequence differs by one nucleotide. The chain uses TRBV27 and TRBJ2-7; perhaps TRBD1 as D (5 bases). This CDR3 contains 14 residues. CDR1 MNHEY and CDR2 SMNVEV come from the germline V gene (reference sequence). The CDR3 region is CASSPPGSPYEQHF. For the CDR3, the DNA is TGTGCCAGCAGTCCCCCAGGGTCCCCCTACGAGCAGCACTTC.

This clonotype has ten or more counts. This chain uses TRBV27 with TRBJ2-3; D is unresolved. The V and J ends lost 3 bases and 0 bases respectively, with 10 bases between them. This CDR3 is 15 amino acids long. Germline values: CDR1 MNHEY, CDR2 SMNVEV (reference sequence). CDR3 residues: CASSFKSASTDTQYF. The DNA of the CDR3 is TGTGCCAGCAGTTTTAAGTCAGCTAGCACAGATACGCAGTATTTT.

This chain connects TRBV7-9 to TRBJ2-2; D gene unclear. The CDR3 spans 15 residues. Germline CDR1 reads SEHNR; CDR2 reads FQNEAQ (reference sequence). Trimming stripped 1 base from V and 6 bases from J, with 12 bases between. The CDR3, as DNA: TGTGCCAGCAGCTTAGAAGTGGCGCCCCCCGGGGAGCTGTTTTTT. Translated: CASSLEVAPPGELFF.

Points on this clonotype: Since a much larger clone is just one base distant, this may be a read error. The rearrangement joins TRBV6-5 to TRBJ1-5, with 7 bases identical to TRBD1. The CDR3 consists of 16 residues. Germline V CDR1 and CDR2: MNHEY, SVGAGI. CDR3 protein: CASSYEIPEQGQPRHF. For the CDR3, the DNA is TGTGCCAGCAGTTACGAGATCCCAGAACAGGGACAGCCCCGGCATTTT.